This TCR beta chain was captured in a study of early stage breast cancer tumors. Study information: ER+/PR+/HER2- status applied to twelve of 16 invasive breast tumors.

The CDR3 has 14 residues. Trimming removed 2 bases from V and 11 bases from J; junction bases left unmatched: 8. The germline CDR1 and CDR2 sequences are MNHEY and SVGAGI. The study, taken as a whole, reports: Compared with adjacent normal breast tissue, tumors showed 2.5 to 3-fold greater T cell density and higher clonality.

As concerns this clone: Its antigen is still unknown.

The method was immunoSEQ multiplex PCR; TCRdb's version includes in-frame clones alone and lacks a portion of them. Altogether roughly 60,000 clones are present, 70% to 80% being singletons, with the ten largest covering 3.4%. This chain joins TRBV6-5 and TRBJ2-1; 8 bases map to TRBD2. The TCR was taken from a person between 30 and 45 years old with breast cancer. The sample comprised blood. The CDR3 spells CASSYGAGAIQQFF. CDR3 DNA sequence: TGTGCCAGCAGTTACGGAGCGGGAGCGATCCAGCAGTTCTTC.